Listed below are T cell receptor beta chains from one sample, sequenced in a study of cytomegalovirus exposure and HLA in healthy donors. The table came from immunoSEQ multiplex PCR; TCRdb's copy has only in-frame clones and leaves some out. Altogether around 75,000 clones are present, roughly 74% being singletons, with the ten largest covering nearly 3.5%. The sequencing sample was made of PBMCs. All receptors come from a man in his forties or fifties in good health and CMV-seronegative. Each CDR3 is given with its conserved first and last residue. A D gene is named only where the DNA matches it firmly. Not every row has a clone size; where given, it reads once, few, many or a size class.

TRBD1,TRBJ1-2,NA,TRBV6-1,TGTGCCAGCAGTGGGACAGGGGCGCCTTATGGCTACACCTTC,CASSGTGAPYGYTF
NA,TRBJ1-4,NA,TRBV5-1,TGCGCCAGCAGCTCGGCCAACGGGGGGAATGAAAAACTGTTTTTT,CASSSANGGNEKLFF
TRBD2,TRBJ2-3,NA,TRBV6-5,TGTGTCAGCAAAGCGGGGCCCACCACAGATACGCAGTATTTT,CVSKAGPTTDTQYF
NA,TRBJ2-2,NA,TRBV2,TGTGCCAGCAGTGCCCAGGGGCCGAACACCGGGGAGCTGTTTTTT,CASSAQGPNTGELFF
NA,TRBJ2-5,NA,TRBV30,TGTGCCTGGAGTGAGGGGTATCCCCAGTACTTC,CAWSEGYPQYF
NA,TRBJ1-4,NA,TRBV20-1,TGCAGGCGGGGAACTAATGAAAAACTGTTTTTT,CRRGTNEKLFF
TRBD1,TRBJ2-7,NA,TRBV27,TGTGCCAGCAGTTCCCAACAGGGGTACGAGCAGTACTTC,CASSSQQGYEQYF
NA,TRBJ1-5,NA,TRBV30,TGTGCCTGGAGCTCCCTTTATCAGCCCCAGCATTTT,CAWSSLYQPQHF
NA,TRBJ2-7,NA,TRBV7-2,TGTGCCAGCAGCTTAGACAGGGTATCCTACGAGCAGTACTTC,CASSLDRVSYEQYF
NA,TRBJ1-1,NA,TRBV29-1,TGCAGCGCCCGCCAGGCCGCGCAAGCTTTCTTT,CSARQAAQAFF
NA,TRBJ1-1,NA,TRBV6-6,TGTGCCAGCACTGAATATGGGGGCATGAACACTGAAGCTTTCTTT,CASTEYGGMNTEAFF
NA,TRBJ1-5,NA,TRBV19,TGTGCCAGTAGAGCGGATCCCAATCAGCCCCAGCATTTT,CASRADPNQPQHF
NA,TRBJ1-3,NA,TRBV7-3,TGTGCCAGCAGCCTGACACCTGGAAACACCATATATTTT,CASSLTPGNTIYF
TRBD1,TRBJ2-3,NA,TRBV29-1,TGCAGCGCCCGACAGGGTTCAGGGGCAGATACGCAGTATTTT,CSARQGSGADTQYF
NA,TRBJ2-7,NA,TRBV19,TGTGCCAGTAGTATATCCCCCGGTAGCGCCTACGAGCAGTACTTC,CASSISPGSAYEQYF
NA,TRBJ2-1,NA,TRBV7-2,TGTGCCAGCAGCCCCGACAGGTCCTACAATGAGCAGTTCTTC,CASSPDRSYNEQFF
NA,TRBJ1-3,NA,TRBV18,TGTGCCACCACGGTGGACAGCTCTGGAAACACCATATATTTT,CATTVDSSGNTIYF
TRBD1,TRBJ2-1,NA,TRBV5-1,TGCGCCAGCAGCTTGGCCCCGGGACAGGGGGCACATGAGCAGTTCTTC,CASSLAPGQGAHEQFF
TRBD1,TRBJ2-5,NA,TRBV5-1,TGCGCCAGCAGCTTGTCCCTATCGACAGGGGGTGGGGAGACCCAGTACTTC,CASSLSLSTGGGETQYF
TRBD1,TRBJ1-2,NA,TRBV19,TGTGCCAGTGGAATCTGGGGGACAGGGGGCTACACCTTC,CASGIWGTGGYTF
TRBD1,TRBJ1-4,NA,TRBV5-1,TGCGCCAGCAGCCAGACAGGGTTTGGAGCAACTAATGAAAAACTGTTTTTT,CASSQTGFGATNEKLFF
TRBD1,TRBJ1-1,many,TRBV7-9,TGTGCCAGCAGCTTACTTGAGACAGGGTCCCTGAACACTGAAGCTTTCTTT,CASSLLETGSLNTEAFF
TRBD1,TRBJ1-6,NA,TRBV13,TGTGCCAGCAGCTGGGGGACAGGGGATAATTCACCCCTCCACTTT,CASSWGTGDNSPLHF
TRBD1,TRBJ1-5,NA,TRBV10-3,TGTGCCATCAGTGGGACAGGGGTTCAGCCCCAGCATTTT,CAISGTGVQPQHF
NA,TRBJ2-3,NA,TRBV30,TGTGCCTGGACGGACAGCACCCCACCAGATACGCAGTATTTT,CAWTDSTPPDTQYF
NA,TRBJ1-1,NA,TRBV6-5,TGTGCCAGCAGTTACCAGGGATATGGCACTGAAGCTTTCTTT,CASSYQGYGTEAFF
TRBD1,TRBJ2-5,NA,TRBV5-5,TGTGCCAGCAGCTGGGGACAGGGGCAGGAGACCCAGTACTTC,CASSWGQGQETQYF
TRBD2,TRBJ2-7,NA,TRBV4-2,TGTGCCAGCAGCCCACTCGGGGCGGGGGGCTCCTACGAGCAGTACTTC,CASSPLGAGGSYEQYF
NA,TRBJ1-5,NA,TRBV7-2,TGTGCCAGCAGCTTAGCGCTGGGAGAGGGTTCAGGCAATCAGCCCCAGCATTTT,CASSLALGEGSGNQPQHF
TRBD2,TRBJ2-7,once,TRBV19,TGTGCCAGTAGTACGGCGACCAGCGGGGGATACGAGCAGTACTTC,CASSTATSGGYEQYF
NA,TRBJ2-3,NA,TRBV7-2,TGTGCCAGCAACGCAGGATACACAGATACGCAGTATTTT,CASNAGYTDTQYF
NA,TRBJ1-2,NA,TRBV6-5,TGTGCCAGCAGAAACGGAGGGGCCTATGGCTACACCTTC,CASRNGGAYGYTF
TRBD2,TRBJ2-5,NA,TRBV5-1,TGCGCCAGCGGCGGGGGACGGAACCTCCAAGAGACCCAGTACTTC,CASGGGRNLQETQYF
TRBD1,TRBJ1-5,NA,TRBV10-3,TGTGCCATCAGTGAGTCGACAGGGGACAATCAGCCCCAGCATTTT,CAISESTGDNQPQHF
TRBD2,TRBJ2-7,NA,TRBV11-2,TGTGCCAGCAGGAGACTAGCGGGGACCTACGAGCAGTACTTC,CASRRLAGTYEQYF
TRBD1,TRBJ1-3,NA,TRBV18,TGTGCCAGCTCACCACGACAGGGGTATGGAAACACCATATATTTT,CASSPRQGYGNTIYF
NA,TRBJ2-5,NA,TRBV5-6,TGTGCCAGCAGCTTTATTTGGGACAAAAACCAAGAGACCCAGTACTTC,CASSFIWDKNQETQYF
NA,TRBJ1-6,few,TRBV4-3,TGCGCCAGCAGCCAACAGAGGCCAGGGGATAATTCACCCCTCCACTTT,CASSQQRPGDNSPLHF
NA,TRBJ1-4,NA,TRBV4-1,TGCGCCAGCAGCCAAGGGACAGTTGCAACTAATGAAAAACTGTTTTTT,CASSQGTVATNEKLFF
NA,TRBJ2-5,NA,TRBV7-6,TGTGCCAGCAGCTTATATGTGGACCCAGGGATAGAGACCCAGTACTTC,CASSLYVDPGIETQYF
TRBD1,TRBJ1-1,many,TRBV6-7,TGTGCCAGCAGTTCGAGGGACAGGGACCGTTGTGCTGAAGCTTTCTTT,CASSSRDRDRCAEAFF
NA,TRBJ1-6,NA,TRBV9,TGTGCCAGCAGCGTAGAAGCGGGTAATTCACCCCTCCACTTT,CASSVEAGNSPLHF